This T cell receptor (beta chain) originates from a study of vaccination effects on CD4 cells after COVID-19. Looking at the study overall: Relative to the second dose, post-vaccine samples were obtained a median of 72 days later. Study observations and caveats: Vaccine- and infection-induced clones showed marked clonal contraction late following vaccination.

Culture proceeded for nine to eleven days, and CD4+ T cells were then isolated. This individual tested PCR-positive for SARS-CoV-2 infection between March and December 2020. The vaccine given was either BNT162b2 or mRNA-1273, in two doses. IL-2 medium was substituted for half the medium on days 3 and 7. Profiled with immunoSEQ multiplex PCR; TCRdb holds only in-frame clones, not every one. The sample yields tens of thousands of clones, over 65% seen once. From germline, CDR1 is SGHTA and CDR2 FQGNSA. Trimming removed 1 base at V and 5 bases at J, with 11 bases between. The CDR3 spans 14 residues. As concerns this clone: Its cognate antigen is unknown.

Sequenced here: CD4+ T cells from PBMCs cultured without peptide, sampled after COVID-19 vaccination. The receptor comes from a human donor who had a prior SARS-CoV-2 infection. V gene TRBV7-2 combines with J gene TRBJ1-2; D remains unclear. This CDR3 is CASSLEESVYGYTF. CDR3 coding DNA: TGTGCCAGCAGCTTAGAGGAAAGCGTTTATGGCTACACCTTC. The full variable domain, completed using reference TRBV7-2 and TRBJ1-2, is GAGVSQSPSNKVTEKGKDVELRCDPISGHTALYWYRQSLGQGLEFLIYFQGNSAPDKSGLPSDRFSAERTGGSVSTLTIQRTQQEDSAVYLCASSLEESVYGYTFGSGTRLTVV.